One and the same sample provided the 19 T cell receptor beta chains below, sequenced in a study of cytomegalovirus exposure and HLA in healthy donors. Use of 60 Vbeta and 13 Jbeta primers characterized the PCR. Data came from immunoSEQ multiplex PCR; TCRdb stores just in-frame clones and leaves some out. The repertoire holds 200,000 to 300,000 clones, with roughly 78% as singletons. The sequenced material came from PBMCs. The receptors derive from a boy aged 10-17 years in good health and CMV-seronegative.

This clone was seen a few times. The chain's CDR3 is CASSARGFATEAFF. The CDR3 DNA reads TGTGCCAGCAGTGCTAGGGGGTTCGCCACTGAAGCTTTCTTT. The chain links TRBV6-1 to TRBJ1-1, with a weak D call TRBD1 (6 bases). Trimming shortened V by 4 bases and J by 4 bases, and 13 bases separated the two germline ends. The germline CDR1 and CDR2 sequences are MNHNS and SASEGT. The CDR3 runs 14 residues.

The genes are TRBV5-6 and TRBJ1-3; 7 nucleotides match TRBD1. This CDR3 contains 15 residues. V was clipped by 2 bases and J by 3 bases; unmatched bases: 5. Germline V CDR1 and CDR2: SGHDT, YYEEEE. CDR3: CASSLLGGLGNTIYF. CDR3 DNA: TGTGCCAGCAGCTTATTAGGGGGCCTTGGAAACACCATATATTTT.

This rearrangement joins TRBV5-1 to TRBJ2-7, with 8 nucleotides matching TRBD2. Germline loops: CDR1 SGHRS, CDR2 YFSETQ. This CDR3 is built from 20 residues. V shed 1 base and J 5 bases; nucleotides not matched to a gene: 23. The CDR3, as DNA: TGCGCCAGCAGCTTGTGGGGGGGACTCGACGGGAGGGCCTATAAGAACGAGCAGTACTTC. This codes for CASSLWGGLDGRAYKNEQYF.

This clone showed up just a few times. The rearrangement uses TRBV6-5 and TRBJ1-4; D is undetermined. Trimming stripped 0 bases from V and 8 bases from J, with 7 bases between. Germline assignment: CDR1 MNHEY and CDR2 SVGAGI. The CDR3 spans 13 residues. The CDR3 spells CASSYSGSEKLFF. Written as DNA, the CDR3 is TGTGCCAGCAGTTACTCGGGTAGCGAAAAACTGTTTTTT.

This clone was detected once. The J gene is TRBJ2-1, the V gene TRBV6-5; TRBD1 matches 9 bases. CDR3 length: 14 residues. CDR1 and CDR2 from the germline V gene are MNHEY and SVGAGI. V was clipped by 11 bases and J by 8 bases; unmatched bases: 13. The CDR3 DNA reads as TGTGCCTCATGCCGGGACAGGGAGCTCTATGAGCAGTTCTTC. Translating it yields CASCRDRELYEQFF.

For the CDR3, the DNA is TGTGCCAGCAGGGCGGACAGGGCAAGTCAGCCCCAGCATTTT. This codes for CASRADRASQPQHF. V and J are TRBV2 and TRBJ1-5; TRBD1 aligns across 8 bases. CDR3 length: 14 residues. V was pared by 6 bases and J by 6 bases, with 7 bases of the junction left unmatched. Germline V gene sequence: CDR1 SNHLY, CDR2 FYNNEI.

This CDR3 is CASSSAGDLTSEAFF. The CDR3 DNA sequence: TGTGCCAGCTCATCCGCAGGGGACCTTACTTCTGAAGCTTTCTTT. This chain links TRBV18 with TRBJ1-1; a possible D gene is TRBD1 (6 bases). The CDR3 length is 15 residues. Germline V gene data show CDR1 as KGHSH and CDR2 as LQKENI. V lost 5 bases and J 6 bases, leaving 19 bases between the germline ends.

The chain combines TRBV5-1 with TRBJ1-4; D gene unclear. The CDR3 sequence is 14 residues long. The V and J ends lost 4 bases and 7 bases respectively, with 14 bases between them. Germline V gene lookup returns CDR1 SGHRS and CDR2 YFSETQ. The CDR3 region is CASSREGGGEKLFF. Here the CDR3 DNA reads TGCGCCAGCAGCCGAGAAGGAGGCGGTGAAAAACTGTTTTTT.

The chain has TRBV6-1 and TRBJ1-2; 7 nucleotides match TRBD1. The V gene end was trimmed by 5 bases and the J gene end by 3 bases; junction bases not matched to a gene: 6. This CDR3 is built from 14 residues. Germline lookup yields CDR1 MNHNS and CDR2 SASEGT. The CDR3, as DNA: TGTGCCAGCAGTCCCCACAGGGGCGACTATGGCTACACCTTC. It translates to CASSPHRGDYGYTF.

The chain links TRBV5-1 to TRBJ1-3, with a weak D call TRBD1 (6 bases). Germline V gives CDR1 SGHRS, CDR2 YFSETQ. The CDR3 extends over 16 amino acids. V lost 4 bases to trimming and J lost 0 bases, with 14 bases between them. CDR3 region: CASSLGQTLSGNTIYF. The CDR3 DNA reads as TGCGCCAGCAGCCTCGGACAGACCCTCTCTGGAAACACCATATATTTT.

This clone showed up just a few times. The CDR3 loop is CAISEGPWASSTRELFF. The CDR3, as DNA: TGTGCCATCAGTGAAGGCCCATGGGCTAGCTCCACGCGGGAGCTGTTTTTT. The chain carries TRBV10-3 and TRBJ2-2; the D gene is possibly TRBD2 (5 bases). CDR1 is ENHRY and CDR2 is SYGVKD in the germline V gene. The CDR3 totals 17 residues. With 3 bases removed from V and 9 bases from J, the gap between germline ends came to 23 bases.

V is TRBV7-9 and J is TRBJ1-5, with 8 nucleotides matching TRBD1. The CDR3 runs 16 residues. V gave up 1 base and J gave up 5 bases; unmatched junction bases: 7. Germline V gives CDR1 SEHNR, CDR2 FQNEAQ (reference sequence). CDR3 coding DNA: TGTGCCAGCAGCTTAGGGTCAGGGGGCAGGCATCAGCCCCAGCATTTT. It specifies CASSLGSGGRHQPQHF. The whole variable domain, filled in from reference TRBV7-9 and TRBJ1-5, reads DTGVSQNPRHKITKRGQNVTFRCDPISEHNRLYWYRQTLGQGPEFLTYFQNEAQLEKSRLLSDRFSAERPKGSFSTLEIQRTEQGDSAMYLCASSLGSGGRHQPQHFGDGTRLSIL.

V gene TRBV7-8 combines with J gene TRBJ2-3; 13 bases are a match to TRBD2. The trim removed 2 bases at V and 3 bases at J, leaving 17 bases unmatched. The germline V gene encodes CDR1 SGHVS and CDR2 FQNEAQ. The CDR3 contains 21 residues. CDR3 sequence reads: CASSLSPGLAGNVRGTDTQYF. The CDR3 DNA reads TGTGCCAGCAGCTTAAGCCCGGGACTAGCGGGGAATGTTCGGGGGACAGATACGCAGTATTTT.

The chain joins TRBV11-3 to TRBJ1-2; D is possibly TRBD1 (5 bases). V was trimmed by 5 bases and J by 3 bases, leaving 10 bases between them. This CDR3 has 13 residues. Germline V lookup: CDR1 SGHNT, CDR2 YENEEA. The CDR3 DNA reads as TGTGCCAGCAGCGCTCCGACAGACTATGGCTACACCTTC. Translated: CASSAPTDYGYTF.

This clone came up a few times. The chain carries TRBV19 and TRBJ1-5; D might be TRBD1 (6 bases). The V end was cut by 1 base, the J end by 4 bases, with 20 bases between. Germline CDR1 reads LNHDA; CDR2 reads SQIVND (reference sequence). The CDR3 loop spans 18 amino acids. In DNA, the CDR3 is TGTGCCAGTAGTATAGTCGCCAGGGGTGACTTCCGGAATCAGCCCCAGCATTTT. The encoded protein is CASSIVARGDFRNQPQHF.

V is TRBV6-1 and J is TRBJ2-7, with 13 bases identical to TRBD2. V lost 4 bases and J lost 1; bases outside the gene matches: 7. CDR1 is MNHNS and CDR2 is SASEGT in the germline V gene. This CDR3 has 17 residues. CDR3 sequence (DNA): TGTGCCAGCAGTGGGGGGGGGACTAGCGGGGTTTCCTACGAGCAGTACTTC. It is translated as CASSGGGTSGVSYEQYF.

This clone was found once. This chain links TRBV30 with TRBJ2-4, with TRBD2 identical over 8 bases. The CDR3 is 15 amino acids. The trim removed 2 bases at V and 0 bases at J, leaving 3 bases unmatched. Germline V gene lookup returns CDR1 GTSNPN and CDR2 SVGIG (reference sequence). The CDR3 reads CAWSRGGLAKNIQYF. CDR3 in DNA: TGTGCCTGGAGTCGGGGGGGACTAGCCAAAAACATTCAGTACTTC.

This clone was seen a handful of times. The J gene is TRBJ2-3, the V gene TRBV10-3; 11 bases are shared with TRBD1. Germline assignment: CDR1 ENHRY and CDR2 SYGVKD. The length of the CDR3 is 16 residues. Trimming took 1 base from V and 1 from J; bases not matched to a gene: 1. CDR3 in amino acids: CAISEWTGGGTDTQYF. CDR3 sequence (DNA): TGTGCCATCAGTGAGTGGACAGGGGGCGGCACAGATACGCAGTATTTT.

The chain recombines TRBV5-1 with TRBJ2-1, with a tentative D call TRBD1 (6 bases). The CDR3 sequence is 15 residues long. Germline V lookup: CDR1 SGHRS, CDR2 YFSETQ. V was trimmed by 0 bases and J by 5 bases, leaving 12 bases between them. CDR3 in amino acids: CASSLAPQGDNEQFF. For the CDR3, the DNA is TGCGCCAGCAGCTTGGCCCCACAGGGAGACAATGAGCAGTTCTTC.